This TCR beta chain was sequenced for a study of tumor-infiltrating lymphocytes in primary liver carcinoma. Overall study context: Primary liver carcinoma in the patients was surgically resected. Measuring 4.2 to 10 cm across, the tumors were staged as T1-T3 N0M0.

TCR beta cDNA came from 400 to 500 ng total RNA, primed with a constant-region primer. Library construction for TCR beta comprised three nested multiplex PCR rounds performed with slightly modified ARM-PCR. In the first two PCR rounds, TRBV1-TRBV30 forward primers were paired with a C-beta reverse primer, and each round lasted 10 cycles. TCRdb reanalysed the multiplex PCR reads using MiXCR and keeps one entry per CDR3 protein. The sample carries roughly 330,000 distinct CDR3 sequences, 65% recorded once. It was unsorted whole blood that yielded blood RNA, and germline DNA was also extracted. HBV chronically infected the treatment-naive patients. CDR1 and CDR2 (germline): SGHDT, YYEEEE. The V and J ends lost 4 bases and 1 base, in that order; junction bases with no gene match: 23. The CDR3 has 21 residues. In regard to this clonotype: Its antigen is not identified. A much larger clone lies one base from this, so it may be a read error.

Study-wide results and limits: There was no comparison of CD4+ and CD8+ repertoires, as samples were bulk unsorted.

Sequencing was done on a sample of peripheral blood. V and J are TRBV5-6 and TRBJ1-2; 9 bases fit TRBD1. This TCR was recovered from a man between 35 and 55 years old with primary liver carcinoma and hepatitis B virus infection. CDR3 residues: CASSPAPSPQGAVPNNYGYTF. In nucleotides, the CDR3 is TGTGCCAGCAGCCCGGCGCCGTCCCCACAGGGGGCTGTTCCCAATAACTATGGCTACACCTTC.